Following are 27 T cell receptor beta chains from one sample sequenced in a study of blood T cell repertoires in COVID-19. Only in-frame clones appear in the TCRdb table, and some are missing; sequencing was by immunoSEQ multiplex PCR. Of around 500,000 clones in the sample, approximately 85% were seen once. Input material: peripheral blood. These receptors came from a human donor in a cohort sampled during active COVID-19.

The chain is built from TRBV2 and TRBJ1-2, with TRBD1 as a possible D gene (6 bases). Trimming took 3 bases from V and 2 from J, leaving 7 bases between them. This CDR3 region has 13 residues. The germline V gene encodes CDR1 SNHLY and CDR2 FYNNEI. The CDR3 is CASSDRGNYGYTF. As DNA, the CDR3 is TGTGCCAGCAGTGACAGGGGCAACTATGGCTACACCTTC.

This rearrangement joins TRBV19 to TRBJ2-1, with D hard to call. Between the trimmed V and J ends, which lost 3 bases and 0 bases, there was a span of 9 bases. Germline lookup yields CDR1 LNHDA and CDR2 SQIVND (reference sequence). The CDR3 totals 15 residues. DNA for the CDR3: TGTGCCAGTAGTATTGACCGCGGCTCCTACAATGAGCAGTTCTTC. As protein: CASSIDRGSYNEQFF.

The chain joins TRBV19 to TRBJ1-5; tentatively, D is TRBD1 (5 bases). The CDR3 is made up of 15 amino acids. V lost 1 base and J 7 bases, leaving 14 bases between the germline ends. CDR1 LNHDA and CDR2 SQIVND come from the germline V gene (reference sequence). This CDR3 is CASSIVGGVGQPQHF. The CDR3 DNA reads as TGTGCCAGTAGTATAGTGGGGGGAGTTGGCCAGCCCCAGCATTTT.

The V gene is TRBV30, the J gene TRBJ2-1, with TRBD2 matching over 11 bases. The CDR3 runs 14 residues. V was pared by 7 bases and J by 3 bases, with 5 bases of the junction left unmatched. The germline V gene has CDR1 GTSNPN and CDR2 SVGIG (reference sequence). The CDR3 nucleotides read TGTGCCTCCCAAACTAGCGGGAGCTACAATGAGCAGTTCTTC. It translates to CASQTSGSYNEQFF.

The V gene is TRBV6-5, the J gene TRBJ2-7; a weak D match, TRBD2 (5 bases). This CDR3 spans 10 amino acids. V was clipped by 10 bases and J by 4 bases, with 8 bases between them. From germline, CDR1 is MNHEY and CDR2 SVGAGI. The CDR3 nucleotides read TGTGCCACCGGAGGTTACGAGCAGTACTTC. It encodes CATGGYEQYF.

The chain employs TRBV7-3 and TRBJ1-1; 7 bases line up with TRBD1. Germline values: CDR1 SGHTA, CDR2 FQGTGA. The V gene end was trimmed by 3 bases and the J gene end by 4 bases; junction bases not matched to a gene: 2. The CDR3 is 13 residues long. Written as DNA, the CDR3 is TGTGCCAGCAGCTTCACAGGGGCCACTGAAGCTTTCTTT. Residues: CASSFTGATEAFF.

This clone is a singleton in its sample. The rearrangement joins TRBV12-3 or TRBV12-4 to TRBJ1-1; tentatively, D is TRBD1 (5 bases). This CDR3 comprises 11 residues. Trimming stripped 6 bases from V and 6 bases from J, with 8 bases between. CDR3: CASSQGSEAFF. CDR3 DNA: TGTGCCAGCAGCCAGGGATCTGAAGCTTTCTTT.

The chain employs TRBV5-1 and TRBJ1-5; D is perhaps TRBD1 (5 bases). Per germline, CDR1 SGHRS and CDR2 YFSETQ. The CDR3 runs to 13 residues. Between the trimmed V and J ends, which lost 7 bases and 9 bases, there was a span of 17 bases. DNA for the CDR3: TGCGCCAGCCTTGGGGCTAATTCCCTGCCCCAGCATTTT. Amino acids: CASLGANSLPQHF. Combining the CDR3 with reference TRBV5-1 and TRBJ1-5 gives the whole variable domain KAGVTQTPRYLIKTRGQQVTLSCSPISGHRSVSWYQQTPGQGLQFLFEYFSETQRNKGNFPGRFSGRQFSNSRSEMNVSTLELGDSALYLCASLGANSLPQHFGDGTRLSIL.

This clone was picked up many times. V and J are TRBV19 and TRBJ2-2; D not certain. The length of the CDR3 is 14 residues. Per the germline V gene, CDR1 is LNHDA and CDR2 is SQIVND (reference sequence). V gave up 11 bases and J gave up 0 bases, with 13 bases separating them. The CDR3 region is CAGKQSANTGELFF. CDR3 nucleotide sequence: TGTGCCGGTAAACAGAGTGCGAACACCGGGGAGCTGTTTTTT.

The chain combines TRBV4-1 with TRBJ2-5, with unresolved D. CDR1 and CDR2 (germline): MGHRA, YSYEKL. The CDR3 is 13 amino acids. V lost 1 base, J lost 6 bases, and 9 bases lay in between. The CDR3 reads CASSQGEVKTQYF. The CDR3 nucleotides are TGCGCCAGCAGCCAAGGAGAGGTGAAGACCCAGTACTTC.

The chain has TRBV5-1 and TRBJ1-1; TRBD1 agrees at 10 bases. CDR3 size: 14 residues. J lost 4 bases, V lost 3 bases, and 3 bases had no gene match. Germline lookup yields CDR1 SGHRS and CDR2 YFSETQ. CDR3: CASSSGTGVTEAFF. CDR3 DNA sequence: TGCGCCAGCAGCTCCGGGACAGGGGTCACTGAAGCTTTCTTT.

The sample holds a few counts of this clone. The chain joins TRBV6-5 to TRBJ2-3; D is uncertain. V dropped 2 bases and J dropped 3 bases, with 15 bases sitting between them. This CDR3 is 16 amino acids long. CDR1 is MNHEY, CDR2 SVGAGI, per germline. The CDR3 DNA sequence: TGTGCCAGCAGTTACAGCCCCTCCTTCGGGACAGATACGCAGTATTTT. As protein: CASSYSPSFGTDTQYF.

This clone was picked up a small number of times. The chain carries TRBV6-1 and TRBJ2-7, with D perhaps TRBD2 (5 bases). V lost 2 bases and J 3 bases, leaving 11 bases between the germline ends. Per the germline V gene, CDR1 is MNHNS and CDR2 is SASEGT. The CDR3 is made up of 14 amino acids. CDR3 loop: CASSESGKRYEQYF. CDR3 bases: TGTGCCAGCAGTGAATCCGGGAAACGCTACGAGCAGTACTTC.

The count of this clone is one. The rearrangement joins TRBV28 to TRBJ2-1; 12 nucleotides match TRBD2. The V gene's germline CDR1 is MDHEN and CDR2 SYDVKM. V dropped 2 bases and J dropped 7; count of bases not matched to a gene: 12. The CDR3 spans 18 residues. The CDR3 nucleotides read TGTGCCAGCAGTTTAGAATTTCTAGCGGGAGGGGCGCGTAATGAGCAGTTCTTC. Encoded protein: CASSLEFLAGGARNEQFF. Looking up the rest from reference TRBV28 and TRBJ2-1 gives the full variable domain: DVKVTQSSRYLVKRTGEKVFLECVQDMDHENMFWYRQDPGLGLRLIYFSYDVKMKEKGDIPEGYSVSREKKERFSLILESASTNQTSMYLCASSLEFLAGGARNEQFFGPGTRLTVL.

The chain combines TRBV5-4 with TRBJ2-1; TRBD2 matches 13 bases. Germline V gives CDR1 SGHNT, CDR2 YYREEE (reference sequence). The CDR3 length is 16 residues. Trimming at V came to 4 bases and at J to 2 bases, leaving 3 bases not matched to a gene. CDR3 coding DNA: TGTGCCAGCAGCGCTGGACTAGCGGGGGCCTACAATGAGCAGTTCTTC. It codes for CASSAGLAGAYNEQFF.

This clone was counted a few times. V gene TRBV9 combines with J gene TRBJ1-2; D might be TRBD1 (5 bases). Germline V gene lookup returns CDR1 SGDLS and CDR2 YYNGEE. The V and J ends lost 0 bases and 5 bases respectively, with 14 bases between them. This CDR3 comprises 15 residues. CDR3 DNA sequence: TGTGCCAGCAGCGTAGGGGGCAGGGATTTTTATGGCTACACCTTC. It encodes CASSVGGRDFYGYTF.

Here the CDR3 DNA reads TGTGCCAGCAGCTTGCAGGGGCCGAGCGCTTCCTACGAGCAGTACTTC. Amino acid sequence: CASSLQGPSASYEQYF. The V and J genes are TRBV7-3 and TRBJ2-7, with a tentative D call TRBD1 (6 bases). V dropped 3 bases and J dropped 1 base, with 16 bases sitting between them. CDR1 SGHTA and CDR2 FQGTGA come from the germline V gene. This CDR3 region has 16 residues. The complete variable domain, with remaining parts taken from reference TRBV7-3 and TRBJ2-7, reads GAGVSQTPSNKVTEKGKYVELRCDPISGHTALYWYRQSLGQGPEFLIYFQGTGAADDSGLPNDRFFAVRPEGSVSTLKIQRTERGDSAVYLCASSLQGPSASYEQYFGPGTRLTVT.

The gene calls are TRBV20-1 and TRBJ2-7, with 12 positions matching TRBD1. Germline CDR1 and CDR2: DFQATT and SNEGSKA (reference sequence). CDR3 size: 17 residues. Trimming cost V 3 bases and J 6 bases; bases outside gene matches: 15. CDR3 loop: CSASIPTVGTGGGEQYF. The CDR3 DNA follows: TGCAGTGCTAGTATCCCGACGGTTGGGACAGGGGGCGGCGAGCAGTACTTC.

The V and J genes are TRBV28 and TRBJ2-7; 8 bases are shared with TRBD1. This CDR3 has 14 amino acids. Per the germline V gene, CDR1 is MDHEN and CDR2 is SYDVKM. V was clipped by 2 bases and J by 5 bases; unmatched bases: 5. This chain's CDR3 is CASSLQQGDHEQYF. CDR3 bases: TGTGCCAGCAGTTTACAACAGGGGGACCACGAGCAGTACTTC.

This clone was seen ten or more times. The chain combines TRBV5-4 with TRBJ2-5, with no clear D. V shed 4 bases and J shed 4 bases, with 5 bases lying between them. This CDR3 is built from 11 residues. The V gene's germline CDR1 is SGHNT and CDR2 YYREEE (reference sequence). The CDR3 reads CASSRAETQYF. The CDR3 nucleotides read TGTGCCAGCAGCCGCGCAGAGACCCAGTACTTC.

The V and J genes are TRBV19 and TRBJ2-4; 12 bases agree with TRBD2. Germline V gives CDR1 LNHDA, CDR2 SQIVND (reference sequence). The CDR3 has 20 residues. Unmatched junction bases numbered 13, after V lost 1 base and J lost 3 bases. The CDR3 region has the DNA TGTGCCAGTAGTATAGTCAGAGGACTAGCGGGGCCGGGTGGCAAAAACATTCAGTACTTC. It is translated as CASSIVRGLAGPGGKNIQYF.

V gene TRBV28 combines with J gene TRBJ1-2; unclear D gene. V lost 10 bases and J lost 4, with 16 bases in between. The CDR3 has 13 amino acids. Germline V gene sequence: CDR1 MDHEN, CDR2 SYDVKM. CDR3 residues: CATLNSLGYGYTF. The CDR3 DNA reads TGTGCCACCCTAAACAGTCTCGGCTATGGCTACACCTTC.

This chain connects TRBV28 to TRBJ2-7; 8 nucleotides match TRBD2. Germline V gene sequence: CDR1 MDHEN, CDR2 SYDVKM. The CDR3 covers 16 residues. Trimming took 4 bases from V and 2 from J; bases not matched to a gene: 10. The DNA of the CDR3 is TGTGCCAGCAGTTCACCCAGCCCGGGGGGGGCCTACGAGCAGTACTTC. Amino acid sequence: CASSSPSPGGAYEQYF.

The chain is built from TRBV4-3 and TRBJ1-6, with D unclear. V was pared by 1 base and J by 7 bases, with 5 bases between. CDR3 size: 13 residues. Germline CDR1 reads LGHNA; CDR2 reads YSLEER. The CDR3 region is CASSQVENSPLHF. CDR3 nucleotides: TGCGCCAGCAGCCAAGTCGAGAATTCACCCCTCCACTTT.

The chain combines TRBV20-1 with TRBJ1-1; D is ambiguous. Germline CDR1 reads DFQATT; CDR2 reads SNEGSKA (reference sequence). This CDR3 has 11 amino acids. V lost 5 bases, J lost 6 bases, and 10 bases lay in between. The CDR3 protein is CSADSGAEAFF. As DNA, the CDR3 is TGCAGTGCTGACTCCGGCGCTGAAGCTTTCTTT.

This chain links TRBV4-1 with TRBJ2-7; 9 bases agree with TRBD1. J lost 3 bases, V lost 2 bases, and 5 bases had no gene match. This CDR3 has 15 residues. In germline, CDR1 is MGHRA, CDR2 YSYEKL. CDR3 sequence: CASSQTGTGIYEQYF. As DNA, the CDR3 is TGCGCCAGCAGCCAAACCGGGACAGGGATCTACGAGCAGTACTTC.

The count of this clone is one. The chain joins TRBV19 to TRBJ2-7; D is perhaps TRBD1 (6 bases). Trimming took off 4 bases at V and 6 bases at J, with 16 bases between the two ends. The CDR3 loop spans 14 amino acids. The germline V gene encodes CDR1 LNHDA and CDR2 SQIVND (reference sequence). CDR3 coding DNA: TGTGCCAGTAGTACACAGGGAAGGGCGGTCGAGCAGTACTTC. This sequence encodes CASSTQGRAVEQYF.